This record covers a single TCR beta chain. The data derive from a study of beta chain features in type 1 diabetes. The study reverse transcribed the entire isolated RNA, so it sequenced expressed TCRB transcripts. TCRdb's table, derived via immunoSEQ multiplex PCR, lists solely in-frame clones and lacks some. In the table there are 350,000 to 450,000 clones, 14% of which are singletons. The trim removed 7 bases at V and 4 bases at J, leaving 4 bases unmatched. There are 13 residues in the CDR3. Germline lookup yields CDR1 SQVTM and CDR2 ANQGSEA. The TCR was taken from a man aged 30-40 years in good health. Sequenced: naive CD4+ T cells from blood. The V and J genes are TRBV29-1 and TRBJ2-2; 9 bases are a match to TRBD2. The CDR3 sequence is CSADSGSTGELFF. Written as DNA, the CDR3 is TGCAGCGCCGATAGCGGGAGCACCGGGGAGCTGTTTTTT.